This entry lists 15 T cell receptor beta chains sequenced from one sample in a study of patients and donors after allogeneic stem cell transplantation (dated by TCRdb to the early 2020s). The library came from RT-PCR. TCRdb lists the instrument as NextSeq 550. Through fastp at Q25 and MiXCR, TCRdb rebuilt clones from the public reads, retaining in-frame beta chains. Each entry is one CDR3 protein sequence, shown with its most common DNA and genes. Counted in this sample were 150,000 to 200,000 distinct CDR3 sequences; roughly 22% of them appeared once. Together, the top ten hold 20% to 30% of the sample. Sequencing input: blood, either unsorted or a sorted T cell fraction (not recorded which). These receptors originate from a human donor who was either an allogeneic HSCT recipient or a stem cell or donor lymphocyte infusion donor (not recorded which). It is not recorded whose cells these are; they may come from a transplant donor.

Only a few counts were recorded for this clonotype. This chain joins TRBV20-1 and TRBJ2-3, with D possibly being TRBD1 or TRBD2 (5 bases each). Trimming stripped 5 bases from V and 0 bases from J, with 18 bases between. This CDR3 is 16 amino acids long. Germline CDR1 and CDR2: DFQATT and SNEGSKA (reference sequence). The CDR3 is CSAAPGPPRSTDTQYF. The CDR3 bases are TGCAGTGCTGCACCGGGACCTCCTAGAAGCACAGATACGCAGTATTTT.

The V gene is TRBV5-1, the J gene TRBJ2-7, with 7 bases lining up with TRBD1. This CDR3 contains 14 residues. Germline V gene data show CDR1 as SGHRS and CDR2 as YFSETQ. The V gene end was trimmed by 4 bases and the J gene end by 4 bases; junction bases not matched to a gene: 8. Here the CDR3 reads CASSPQGQWYEQYF. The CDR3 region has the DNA TGCGCCAGCAGCCCACAGGGACAGTGGTACGAGCAGTACTTC.

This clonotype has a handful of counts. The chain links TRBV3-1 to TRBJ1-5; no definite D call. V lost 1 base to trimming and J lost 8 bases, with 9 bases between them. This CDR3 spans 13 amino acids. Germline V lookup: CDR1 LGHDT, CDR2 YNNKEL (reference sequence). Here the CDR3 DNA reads TGTGCCAGCAGCCAAGGTCGGCAAGAGCCCCAGCATTTT. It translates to CASSQGRQEPQHF.

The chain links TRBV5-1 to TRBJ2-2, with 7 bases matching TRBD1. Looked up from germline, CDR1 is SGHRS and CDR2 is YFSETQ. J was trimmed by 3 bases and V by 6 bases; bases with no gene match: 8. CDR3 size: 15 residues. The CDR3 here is CASTVDRADTGELFF. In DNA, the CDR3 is TGCGCCAGCACGGTCGACAGGGCGGACACCGGGGAGCTGTTTTTT.

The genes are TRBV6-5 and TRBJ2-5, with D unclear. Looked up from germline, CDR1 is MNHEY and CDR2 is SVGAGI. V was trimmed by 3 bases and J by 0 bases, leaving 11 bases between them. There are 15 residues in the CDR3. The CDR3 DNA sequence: TGTGCCAGCAGTTATACACGAACCGACCAAGAGACCCAGTACTTC. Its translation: CASSYTRTDQETQYF.

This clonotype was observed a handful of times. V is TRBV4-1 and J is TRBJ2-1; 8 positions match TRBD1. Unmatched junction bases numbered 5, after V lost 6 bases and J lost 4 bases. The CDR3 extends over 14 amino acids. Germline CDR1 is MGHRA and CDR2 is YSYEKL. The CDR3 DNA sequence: TGCGCCAGCAGGGACAGGGTGAAATACAATGAGCAGTTCTTC. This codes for CASRDRVKYNEQFF.

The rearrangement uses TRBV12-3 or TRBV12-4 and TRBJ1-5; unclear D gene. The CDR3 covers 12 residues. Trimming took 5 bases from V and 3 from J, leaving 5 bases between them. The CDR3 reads CASSQYNQPQHF. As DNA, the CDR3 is TGTGCCAGCAGTCAATACAATCAGCCCCAGCATTTT.

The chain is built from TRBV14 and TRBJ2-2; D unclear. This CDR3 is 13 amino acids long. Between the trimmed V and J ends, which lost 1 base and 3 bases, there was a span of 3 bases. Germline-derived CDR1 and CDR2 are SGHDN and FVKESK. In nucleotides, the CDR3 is TGTGCCAGCAGCCAAGCCCACACCGGGGAGCTGTTTTTT. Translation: CASSQAHTGELFF.

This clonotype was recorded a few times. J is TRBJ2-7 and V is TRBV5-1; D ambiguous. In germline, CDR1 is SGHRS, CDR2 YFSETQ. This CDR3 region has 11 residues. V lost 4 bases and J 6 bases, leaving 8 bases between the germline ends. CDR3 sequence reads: CASSLDTEQYF. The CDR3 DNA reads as TGCGCCAGCAGCCTGGATACCGAGCAGTACTTC. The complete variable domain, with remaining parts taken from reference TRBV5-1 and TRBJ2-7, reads KAGVTQTPRYLIKTRGQQVTLSCSPISGHRSVSWYQQTPGQGLQFLFEYFSETQRNKGNFPGRFSGRQFSNSRSEMNVSTLELGDSALYLCASSLDTEQYFGPGTRLTVT.

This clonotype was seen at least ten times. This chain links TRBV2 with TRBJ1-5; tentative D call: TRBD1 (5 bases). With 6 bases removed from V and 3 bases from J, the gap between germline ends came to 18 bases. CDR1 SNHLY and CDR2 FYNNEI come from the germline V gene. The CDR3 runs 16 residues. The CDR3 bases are TGTGCCAGCAGCCCCACGGAAGGGGAATTCAATCAGCCCCAGCATTTT. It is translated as CASSPTEGEFNQPQHF.

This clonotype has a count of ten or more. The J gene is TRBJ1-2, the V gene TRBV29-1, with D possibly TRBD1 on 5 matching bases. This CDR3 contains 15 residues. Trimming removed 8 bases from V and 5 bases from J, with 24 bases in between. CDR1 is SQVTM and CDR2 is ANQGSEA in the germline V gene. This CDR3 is CSFLGTSSRAYGYTF. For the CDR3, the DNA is TGCAGCTTCCTAGGGACGTCGAGTCGCGCTTATGGCTACACCTTC. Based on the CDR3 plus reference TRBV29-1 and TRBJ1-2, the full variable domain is SAVISQKPSRDICQRGTSLTIQCQVDSQVTMMFWYRQQPGQSLTLIATANQGSEATYESGFVIDKFPISRPNLTFSTLTVSNMSPEDSSIYLCSFLGTSSRAYGYTFGSGTRLTVV.

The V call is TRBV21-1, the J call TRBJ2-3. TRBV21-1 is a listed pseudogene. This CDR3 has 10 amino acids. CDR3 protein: CASREDTQYF. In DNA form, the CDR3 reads TGTGCCAGCCGAGAAGATACGCAGTATTTT.

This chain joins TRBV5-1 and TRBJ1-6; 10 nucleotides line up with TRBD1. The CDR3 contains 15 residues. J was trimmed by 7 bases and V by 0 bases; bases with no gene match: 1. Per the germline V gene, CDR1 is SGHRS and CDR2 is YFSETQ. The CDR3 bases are TGCGCCAGCAGCTTGGGGGGACAGGGGAATTCACCCCTCCACTTT. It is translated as CASSLGGQGNSPLHF. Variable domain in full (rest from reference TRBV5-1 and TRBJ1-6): KAGVTQTPRYLIKTRGQQVTLSCSPISGHRSVSWYQQTPGQGLQFLFEYFSETQRNKGNFPGRFSGRQFSNSRSEMNVSTLELGDSALYLCASSLGGQGNSPLHFGNGTRLTVT.

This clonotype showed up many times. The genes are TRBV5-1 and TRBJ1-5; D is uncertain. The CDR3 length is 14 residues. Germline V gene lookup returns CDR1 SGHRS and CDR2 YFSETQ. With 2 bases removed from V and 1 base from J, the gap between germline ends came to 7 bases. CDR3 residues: CASSFGGSNQPQHF. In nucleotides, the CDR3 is TGCGCCAGCAGCTTCGGTGGCAGCAATCAGCCCCAGCATTTT.

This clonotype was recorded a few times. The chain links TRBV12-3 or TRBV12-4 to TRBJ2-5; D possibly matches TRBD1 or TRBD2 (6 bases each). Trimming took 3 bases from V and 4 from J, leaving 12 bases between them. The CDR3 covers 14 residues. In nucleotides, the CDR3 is TGTGCCAGCAGTTTTTCGAAGGGGGGAGAGACCCAGTACTTC. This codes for CASSFSKGGETQYF.